Listed below are T cell receptor beta chains from one sample, sequenced in a study of beta chain features in type 1 diabetes. Some clones are missing from TCRdb's copy, which holds only in-frame ones; the method was immunoSEQ multiplex PCR. Of around 250,000 clones listed, 55% to 70% are singletons. The specimen was naive CD4+ T cells from blood. The receptors here all came from a man in his thirties or forties in good health. Each CDR3 is given without its conserved first and last residue. Fields, in order: CDR3 protein, J gene, V gene.

ASSVALAVTDTQY	TRBJ2-3	TRBV9
ATSRDQGDTGELF	TRBJ2-2	TRBV15
SVIQDNYGYT	TRBJ1-2	TRBV29-1
ASSPEVEWF	TRBJ2-1	TRBV7-9
SVVGREETQY	TRBJ2-5	TRBV29-1
ASSSPLGVGSYEQY	TRBJ2-7	TRBV5-1
ASSPSPGGSGLLQEQY	TRBJ2-7	TRBV18
SVELQLNTEAF	TRBJ1-1	TRBV29-1
ASSLPSTVRETQY	TRBJ2-5	TRBV5-4
SVEGAGASGSADTQY	TRBJ2-3	TRBV29-1
AWRLLVGPNYGYT	TRBJ1-2	TRBV30
ASLRGANTGELF	TRBJ2-2	TRBV2
ASSLDLYEQY	TRBJ2-7	TRBV28
SAGTDTQY	TRBJ2-3	TRBV20-1
ASSPSGGIQETQY	TRBJ2-5	TRBV9
ASSQVGTANEKLF	TRBJ1-4	TRBV4-1
ALRGAKNIQY	TRBJ2-4	TRBV11-2
ASSPEGRGANVLT	TRBJ2-6	TRBV6-5
ASSGHPGTSALH	TRBJ1-6	TRBV7-2
SVEEVGTEAF	TRBJ1-1	TRBV29-1
ASSPDRGQETQY	TRBJ2-5	TRBV7-9
SVEPPGYGYT	TRBJ1-2	TRBV29-1
ASSFQGVSAGELF	TRBJ2-2	TRBV7-2
ASSPRTREETQY	TRBJ2-5	TRBV6-6
ASRNRAANTGELF	TRBJ2-2	TRBV7-2
ASSFQDSGANVLT	TRBJ2-6	TRBV5-8
ASSLSGQPQH	TRBJ1-5	TRBV5-6
SVEDGAGVEYNEQF	TRBJ2-1	TRBV29-1
SGTEDTQY	TRBJ2-3	TRBV29-1
ASSSTSGTSYEQY	TRBJ2-7	TRBV11-2
AWSVGSRHGYT	TRBJ1-2	TRBV30
AWRGVETQY	TRBJ2-5	TRBV30
ASSPSQADDEQY	TRBJ2-7	TRBV18
ASSVGMGKGFEQY	TRBJ2-7	TRBV9
ASSLERTQY	TRBJ2-3	TRBV5-1
SASTAYEQY	TRBJ2-7	TRBV20-1
SVSGRMNTEAF	TRBJ1-1	TRBV29-1
SVSGEGRF	TRBJ1-4	TRBV29-1
SVEGTSGSTDTQY	TRBJ2-3	TRBV29-1
AWSGYNEQF	TRBJ2-1	TRBV30
AWSTTYEQY	TRBJ2-7	TRBV30
SVVDSSSYNEQF	TRBJ2-1	TRBV29-1
SVEAPENWNEQF	TRBJ2-1	TRBV29-1
ASSHLPGGINEQF	TRBJ2-1	TRBV4-3
SVLRKLNTEAF	TRBJ1-1	TRBV29-1
SVRGRNYNEQF	TRBJ2-1	TRBV29-1
ASSLLAGGDNEQF	TRBJ2-1	TRBV5-1
ASSPRLAGGETQY	TRBJ2-5	TRBV9
ASSLETGELF	TRBJ2-2	TRBV7-2
ASSRQDRSSTDTQY	TRBJ2-3	TRBV11-2
AIRYQETQY	TRBJ2-5	TRBV10-3